This T cell receptor beta chain appears in the sequencing data of a study of response to subunit inactivated influenza vaccine. Points from the study as a whole: After each seasonal influenza vaccination, few new T cells are recruited, the authors suggested.

Trimming stripped 4 bases from V and 6 bases from J, with 12 bases between. The CDR3 extends over 14 amino acids. Germline CDR1 and CDR2: LGHDT and YNNKEL (reference sequence). This clonotype was counted many times. As yet, its antigen is unknown. TCRdb analysed the RT-PCR reads with MiXCR anew, one entry per CDR3 protein. The sample shows around 580,000 distinct CDR3 sequences, approximately 12% of them seen only once. The specimen comprised PBMCs from blood, sampled on the day of vaccination. The clonotype was recovered from a man aged 45 to 65 who received an inactivated influenza vaccine. V gene TRBV3-1 combines with J gene TRBJ2-2; a possible D gene is TRBD2 (6 bases). CDR3 bases: TGTGCCAGCAGCCGGGGGGACGAGTCCGGGGAGCTGTTTTTT. Protein product: CASSRGDESGELFF.